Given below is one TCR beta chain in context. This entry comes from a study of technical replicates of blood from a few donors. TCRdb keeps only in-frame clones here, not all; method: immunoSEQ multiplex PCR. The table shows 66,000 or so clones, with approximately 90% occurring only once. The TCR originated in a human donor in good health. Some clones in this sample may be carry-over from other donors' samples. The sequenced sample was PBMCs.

The CDR3 sequence is CASSSDRTTTNTGELFF. As DNA, the CDR3 is TGTGCCAGCAGCTCAGATCGGACTACTACCAACACCGGGGAGCTGTTTTTT. J is TRBJ2-2 and V is TRBV7-2; D is perhaps TRBD2 (6 bases). The germline V and J ends were trimmed by 4 bases and 2 bases, with 17 bases remaining between them. CDR1 and CDR2 from the germline V gene are SGHTA and FQGNSA. The CDR3 length is 17 residues. Based on the CDR3 plus reference TRBV7-2 and TRBJ2-2, the full variable domain is GAGVSQSPSNKVTEKGKDVELRCDPISGHTALYWYRQSLGQGLEFLIYFQGNSAPDKSGLPSDRFSAERTGGSVSTLTIQRTQQEDSAVYLCASSSDRTTTNTGELFFGEGSRLTVL.